Below, 19 T cell receptor beta chains from the same sample are listed, as sequenced in a study of shared clonotypes between healthy human individuals. TCRdb's copy holds only in-frame clones and misses some; the assay was immunoSEQ multiplex PCR. The table records hundreds of thousands of clones, roughly three quarters of them present only once. The sample was PBMCs. These receptors were collected from a woman aged 40 to 50 in good health. Some clones in this sample may be carry-over from other donors' samples.

The chain has TRBV7-6 and TRBJ2-1; D uncertain. This CDR3 has 13 amino acids. The V end lost 5 bases, the J end lost 5 bases, and 10 bases lay between the germline ends. Germline V CDR1 and CDR2: SGHVS, FNYEAQ. For the CDR3, the DNA is TGTGCCAGCAGCACGCTGTGGGACAATGAGCAGTTCTTC. Residues: CASSTLWDNEQFF.

This chain uses TRBV28 with TRBJ1-5; D unclear. There are 15 residues in the CDR3. Germline V gene lookup returns CDR1 MDHEN and CDR2 SYDVKM. Between the trimmed V and J ends, which lost 3 bases and 5 bases, there was a span of 14 bases. DNA of the CDR3: TGTGCCAGCAGTTTTCTCCAGAACGATTATCAGCCCCAGCATTTT. This sequence encodes CASSFLQNDYQPQHF.

The chain carries TRBV19 and TRBJ2-3; 10 nucleotides agree with TRBD2. The junction had 4 bases not matched to a gene; V was cut back by 4 bases and J by 6 bases. Germline V gene data show CDR1 as LNHDA and CDR2 as SQIVND (reference sequence). CDR3 length: 14 residues. CDR3 bases: TGTGCCAGTAGTACTCTAGCGGGAGTCGATACGCAGTATTTT. The encoded protein is CASSTLAGVDTQYF.

This clone is a singleton in its sample. The chain carries TRBV7-2 and TRBJ2-1; D is possibly TRBD2 (5 bases). Trimming took off 2 bases at V and 9 bases at J, with 11 bases between the two ends. Germline V gene data show CDR1 as SGHTA and CDR2 as FQGNSA. The CDR3 spans 13 residues. This chain's CDR3 is CASSLPSLGEQFF. CDR3 nucleotide sequence: TGTGCCAGCAGCTTACCTAGCTTGGGTGAGCAGTTCTTC.

J is TRBJ2-1 and V is TRBV7-3; 9 bases line up with TRBD2. Germline loops: CDR1 SGHTA, CDR2 FQGTGA. V dropped 8 bases and J dropped 4; count of bases not matched to a gene: 6. CDR3 length: 14 amino acids. The CDR3 region has the DNA TGTGCCAGCGGGGCGGGAGGGCCTTACAATGAGCAGTTCTTC. This sequence encodes CASGAGGPYNEQFF.

The rearrangement joins TRBV6-6 to TRBJ2-1; 12 bases are a match to TRBD2. The CDR3 consists of 15 residues. After removal of 5 bases from V and 3 bases from J, the junction contained 2 bases not matched to a gene. Looked up from germline, CDR1 is MNHNY and CDR2 is SVGAGI (reference sequence). This CDR3 reads CASSQTSGSYNEQFF. The CDR3 nucleotides are TGTGCCAGCAGTCAGACTAGCGGGAGCTACAATGAGCAGTTCTTC.

This clone was picked up many times. The V gene is TRBV7-2, the J gene TRBJ1-2; tentative D call: TRBD1 (5 bases). This CDR3 is built from 13 residues. The germline V gene has CDR1 SGHTA and CDR2 FQGNSA. Trimming removed 5 bases from V and 8 bases from J, with 15 bases in between. The CDR3 DNA sequence: TGTGCCAGCAGCCGCGCTGGGGGTGAGGGCTACACCTTC. It is translated as CASSRAGGEGYTF.

The CDR3 here is CASRLSDRDRANYGYTF. In nucleotides, the CDR3 is TGTGCCAGCAGACTATCTGATCGGGACAGGGCTAACTATGGCTACACCTTC. The J gene is TRBJ1-2, the V gene TRBV7-9; 9 bases align to TRBD1. From germline, CDR1 is SEHNR and CDR2 FQNEAQ (reference sequence). The CDR3 extends over 17 amino acids. The trim removed 6 bases at V and 0 bases at J, leaving 11 bases unmatched.

V usage is TRBV7-2 and J usage is TRBJ2-1, with a weak D call TRBD2 (5 bases). V was trimmed by 0 bases and J by 4 bases, leaving 7 bases between them. Germline assignment: CDR1 SGHTA and CDR2 FQGNSA. This CDR3 contains 14 residues. The CDR3: CASSLARVYNEQFF. The CDR3 DNA follows: TGTGCCAGCAGCTTAGCGCGGGTATACAATGAGCAGTTCTTC. Together with reference TRBV7-2 and TRBJ2-1, the CDR3 gives the full variable domain: GAGVSQSPSNKVTEKGKDVELRCDPISGHTALYWYRQSLGQGLEFLIYFQGNSAPDKSGLPSDRFSAERTGGSVSTLTIQRTQQEDSAVYLCASSLARVYNEQFFGPGTRLTVL.

This chain links TRBV5-1 with TRBJ2-1, with D perhaps matching TRBD2 (6 bases). CDR3 length: 15 residues. The germline gives CDR1 SGHRS, CDR2 YFSETQ. Trimming removed 2 bases at V and 8 bases at J, with 17 bases between. The CDR3 reads CASSLGGTPGDEQFF. The CDR3 DNA is TGCGCCAGCAGCTTAGGCGGGACCCCGGGCGATGAGCAGTTCTTC. The variable domain in full, completed from reference TRBV5-1 and TRBJ2-1, reads KAGVTQTPRYLIKTRGQQVTLSCSPISGHRSVSWYQQTPGQGLQFLFEYFSETQRNKGNFPGRFSGRQFSNSRSEMNVSTLELGDSALYLCASSLGGTPGDEQFFGPGTRLTVL.

The chain combines TRBV19 with TRBJ2-7, with 8 bases fitting TRBD1. Trimming cost V 3 bases and J 4 bases; bases outside gene matches: 5. The CDR3 is made up of 14 amino acids. Looked up from germline, CDR1 is LNHDA and CDR2 is SQIVND (reference sequence). CDR3: CASSIRTGNYEQYF. CDR3 sequence (DNA): TGTGCCAGTAGTATCCGGACAGGGAATTACGAGCAGTACTTC.

In its sample, this clone was seen many times. This sequence joins TRBV5-1 and TRBJ2-3; maybe TRBD2 (6 bases). This CDR3 spans 14 amino acids. The V and J ends lost 4 bases and 3 bases respectively, with 12 bases between them. Per germline, CDR1 SGHRS and CDR2 YFSETQ. Written as DNA, the CDR3 is TGCGCCAGCAGCGACGGGAGCCTGACAGATACGCAGTATTTT. Protein product: CASSDGSLTDTQYF.

CDR3 sequence (DNA): TGTGCCAGCAGCTTAGGAGCGGGAGGGCACAATGAGCAGTTCTTC. This encodes CASSLGAGGHNEQFF. This chain joins TRBV11-3 and TRBJ2-1; 10 bases line up with TRBD2. V shed 1 base and J 5 bases; nucleotides not matched to a gene: 2. Germline CDR1 and CDR2: SGHNT and YENEEA. The CDR3 is made up of 15 amino acids.

The chain uses TRBV9 and TRBJ1-1, with no clear D. This CDR3 has 13 residues. The ends were cut back, 7 bases at V and 1 base at J, with 11 bases in the middle. Germline CDR1 and CDR2: SGDLS and YYNGEE. The CDR3 DNA sequence: TGTGCCAGCTCTCAACAGCAGAACACTGAAGCTTTCTTT. This codes for CASSQQQNTEAFF.

J is TRBJ2-5 and V is TRBV7-7; D is undetermined. Trimming removed 1 base at V and 5 bases at J, with 11 bases between. The CDR3 spans 14 residues. Germline loops: CDR1 SSHAT, CDR2 FNYEAQ (reference sequence). The CDR3 nucleotides are TGTGCCAGCAGCTTAGATGCCATTGGCGAGACCCAGTACTTC. Translating it yields CASSLDAIGETQYF.

This chain connects TRBV6-6 to TRBJ2-7; possibly TRBD2 for D (6 bases). Germline V lookup: CDR1 MNHNY, CDR2 SVGAGI (reference sequence). V lost 3 bases and J lost 6, with 9 bases in between. This CDR3 has 12 amino acids. CDR3 in DNA: TGTGCCAGCAGTTATCGGGGGAGCGAGCAGTACTTC. This gives the protein CASSYRGSEQYF.

The chain has TRBV2 and TRBJ2-7, with D perhaps TRBD2 (5 bases). V lost 1 base, J lost 2 bases, and 12 bases lay in between. This CDR3 comprises 15 residues. In germline, CDR1 is SNHLY, CDR2 FYNNEI. The CDR3 nucleotides are TGTGCCAGCAGTGAAGGGCGGGCGCCGACCTACGAGCAGTACTTC. Translated, it gives CASSEGRAPTYEQYF.

The chain links TRBV6-5 to TRBJ1-1; D not certain. Germline V lookup: CDR1 MNHEY, CDR2 SVGAGI. This CDR3 has 15 amino acids. V lost 0 bases, J lost 1 base, and 9 bases lay in between. Here the CDR3 reads CASSYSSLRNTEAFF. As DNA, the CDR3 is TGTGCCAGCAGTTACTCGAGTTTGAGGAACACTGAAGCTTTCTTT.

This chain connects TRBV14 to TRBJ2-7; 11 bases are shared with TRBD2. J was trimmed by 11 bases and V by 5 bases; bases with no gene match: 8. In germline, CDR1 is SGHDN, CDR2 FVKESK. The length of the CDR3 is 13 residues. The CDR3 loop is CASSTTRLAGKYF. In nucleotides, the CDR3 is TGTGCCAGCAGCACCACGAGACTAGCGGGAAAGTACTTC.